Presented here are 16 T cell receptor beta chains from one specimen sequenced in a study of blood T cells in healthy people across ages. The second PCR ran about 6 to 12 cycles with a sample-barcoded 5' primer and J-beta primers. TCRdb ran MiXCR on the 5' RACE reads and lists one entry per CDR3 protein. The table has 600,000 to 850,000 distinct CDR3 sequences, about 40% seen once. Material: blood. The receptors originated from a woman aged 55-75 years in good health.

The chain combines TRBV2 with TRBJ2-3; 7 bases match TRBD1. The CDR3 length is 14 residues. V lost 1 base to trimming and J lost 8 bases; unmatched junction nucleotides: 6. In germline, CDR1 is SNHLY, CDR2 FYNNEI. DNA of the CDR3: TGTGCCAGCAGTGAAGAAAACAGGGGAGCTACGCAGTATTTT. Its protein is CASSEENRGATQYF.

V gene TRBV20-1 combines with J gene TRBJ1-5, with D possibly being TRBD1 (5 bases). The CDR3 contains 13 residues. Germline V CDR1 and CDR2: DFQATT, SNEGSKA (reference sequence). V dropped 3 bases and J dropped 3 bases, with 9 bases sitting between them. The DNA for the CDR3 is TGCAGTGCTAGTCCGGGGCCCAATCAGCCCCAGCATTTT. Its protein is CSASPGPNQPQHF.

V and J are TRBV12-3 or TRBV12-4 and TRBJ1-5, with D possibly being TRBD1 (6 bases). V lost 7 bases, J lost 1 base, and 11 bases lay in between. This CDR3 is built from 14 residues. Here the CDR3 DNA reads TGTGCCAGCACCGTTCAGGGGAGCAATCAGCCCCAGCATTTT. Translated, it gives CASTVQGSNQPQHF.

The CDR3 DNA reads TGTGCCAGCAGGACAGGGCAGGTCGACGTCCTGACTTTC. It is translated as CASRTGQVDVLTF. The rearrangement uses TRBV6-5 and TRBJ2-6; 7 bases are a match to TRBD1. The CDR3 totals 13 residues. The V gene's germline CDR1 is MNHEY and CDR2 SVGAGI. After removal of 6 bases from V and 11 bases from J, the junction contained 7 bases not matched to a gene.

This clonotype was recorded a few times. V and J are TRBV7-2 and TRBJ1-6; D is uncertain. CDR3 length: 13 amino acids. V was cut by 8 bases and J by 7 bases, with 12 bases left in between. The germline V gene encodes CDR1 SGHTA and CDR2 FQGNSA. The CDR3 sequence is CASGINKNSPLHF. The CDR3 DNA is TGTGCCAGCGGAATCAACAAAAATTCACCCCTCCACTTT. Variable domain in full (rest from reference TRBV7-2 and TRBJ1-6): GAGVSQSPSNKVTEKGKDVELRCDPISGHTALYWYRQSLGQGLEFLIYFQGNSAPDKSGLPSDRFSAERTGGSVSTLTIQRTQQEDSAVYLCASGINKNSPLHFGNGTRLTVT.

The sample holds a few counts of this clonotype. J is TRBJ2-1 and V is TRBV18, with TRBD2 matching over 11 bases. J gave up 7 bases and V 3 bases, and 11 bases lay outside the gene matches. Germline CDR1 reads KGHSH; CDR2 reads LQKENI. The CDR3 extends over 17 amino acids. CDR3 residues: CASSPLAGGVGLNEQFF. The CDR3 DNA follows: TGTGCCAGCTCACCTCTAGCGGGAGGAGTGGGGCTGAATGAGCAGTTCTTC.

This clonotype appeared once. The chain employs TRBV25-1 and TRBJ2-3; 10 nucleotides match TRBD1. Germline CDR1 is MGHDK and CDR2 is SYGVNS. Unmatched junction bases numbered 8, after V lost 6 bases and J lost 2 bases. This CDR3 comprises 16 residues. CDR3 amino acids: CASRGTGANSTDTQYF. The CDR3 region has the DNA TGTGCCAGCAGGGGGACAGGGGCAAATTCCACAGATACGCAGTATTTT.

The chain couples TRBV6-2 or TRBV6-3 to TRBJ1-1; no clear D gene. This CDR3 comprises 14 residues. The V gene's germline CDR1 is MNHEY and CDR2 SVGEGT. Trimming removed 5 bases from V and 4 bases from J, with 14 bases in between. CDR3 sequence (DNA): TGTGCCAGCAGTGAAATGGGTCGTGGCACTGAAGCTTTCTTT. This gives the protein CASSEMGRGTEAFF.

This clonotype was observed a handful of times. V usage is TRBV27 and J usage is TRBJ1-2; no clear D gene. Looked up from germline, CDR1 is MNHEY and CDR2 is SMNVEV (reference sequence). The CDR3 length is 15 residues. Trimming stripped 10 bases from V and 2 bases from J, with 20 bases between. For the CDR3, the DNA is TGTGCCATTGACTTACTCGGACGGAAAAACTATGGCTACACCTTC. It is translated as CAIDLLGRKNYGYTF.

This clonotype showed up just a few times. The V gene is TRBV20-1, the J gene TRBJ1-6; D is possibly TRBD1 (6 bases). The V gene lost 0 bases and the J gene lost 9 bases, with 21 bases spanning the gap. The CDR3 totals 17 residues. CDR1 is DFQATT, CDR2 SNEGSKA, per germline (reference sequence). The CDR3 nucleotides read TGCAGTGCTAGAGATCCCTACGCGGGGCGAGGGGGTTCACCCCTCCACTTT. Its translation: CSARDPYAGRGGSPLHF.

The chain has TRBV27 and TRBJ2-4; 8 positions match TRBD1. The germline gives CDR1 MNHEY, CDR2 SMNVEV (reference sequence). The ends lost 5 bases at V and 3 bases at J; junction bases unmatched: 9. The length of the CDR3 is 16 residues. The CDR3 sequence is CASSTISTGDKNIQYF. As DNA, the CDR3 is TGTGCCAGCAGTACCATATCGACAGGGGACAAAAACATTCAGTACTTC.

This clonotype was counted only a few times. The chain couples TRBV2 to TRBJ2-3, with D hard to call. Germline CDR1 reads SNHLY; CDR2 reads FYNNEI. There are 15 residues in the CDR3. Trimming stripped 5 bases from V and 0 bases from J, with 12 bases between. CDR3 sequence (DNA): TGTGCCAGCAGTTTTAACGAGCTAAGCACAGATACGCAGTATTTT. Translated: CASSFNELSTDTQYF.

The chain carries TRBV6-5 and TRBJ2-3, with 11 bases lining up with TRBD2. Germline V CDR1 and CDR2: MNHEY, SVGAGI. With V trimmed by 2 bases and J by 3 bases, 4 bases remained unmatched. This CDR3 has 16 amino acids. The DNA for the CDR3 is TGTGCCAGCAGTTACCTAGCGGGAGGATCAACAGATACGCAGTATTTT. Protein product: CASSYLAGGSTDTQYF.

Comments on this clonotype: Because the CDR3's place on the DNA is in doubt, the DNA is left out and the CDR3 is given as listed by TCRdb. The CDR3 spells CASSKAYRCRSTNEKLFF. The chain recombines TRBV21-1 with TRBJ1-4. TRBV21-1 has pseudogene status. The CDR3 spans 18 amino acids, including both terminal residues.

The chain employs TRBV9 and TRBJ2-1; 8 bases fit TRBD2. The J segment lost 5 bases and the V segment lost 4 bases, leaving 8 bases of the junction unmatched. There are 15 residues in the CDR3. Germline V CDR1 and CDR2: SGDLS, YYNGEE. This CDR3 is CASSLWAGGNNEQFF. The DNA of the CDR3 is TGTGCCAGCAGCCTCTGGGCGGGAGGTAACAATGAGCAGTTCTTC.

The chain employs TRBV7-3 and TRBJ2-1; 9 bases match TRBD2. Germline CDR1 SGHTA, CDR2 FQGTGA. The CDR3 has 20 residues. The V gene end was trimmed by 0 bases and the J gene end by 1 base; junction bases not matched to a gene: 13. In DNA form, the CDR3 reads TGTGCCAGCAGCTTAACTAACGGCGGGGGGGCTATAGGATCCTACAATGAGCAGTTCTTC. This sequence encodes CASSLTNGGGAIGSYNEQFF.